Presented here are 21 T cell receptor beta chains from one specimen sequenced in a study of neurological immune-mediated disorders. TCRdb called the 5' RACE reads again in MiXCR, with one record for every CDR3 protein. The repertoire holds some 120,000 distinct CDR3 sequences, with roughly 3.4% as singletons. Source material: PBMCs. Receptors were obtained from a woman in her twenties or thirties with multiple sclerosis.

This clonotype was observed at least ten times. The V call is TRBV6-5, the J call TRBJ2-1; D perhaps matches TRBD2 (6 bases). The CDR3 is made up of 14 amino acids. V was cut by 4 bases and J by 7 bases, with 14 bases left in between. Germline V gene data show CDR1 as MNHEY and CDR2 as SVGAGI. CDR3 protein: CASSWPGGGNEQFF. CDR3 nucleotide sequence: TGTGCCAGCAGTTGGCCCGGGGGTGGGAATGAGCAGTTCTTC.

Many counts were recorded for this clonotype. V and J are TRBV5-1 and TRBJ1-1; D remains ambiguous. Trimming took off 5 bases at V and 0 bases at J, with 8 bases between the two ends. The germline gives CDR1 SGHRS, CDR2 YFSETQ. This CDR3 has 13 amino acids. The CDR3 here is CASSPRLNTEAFF. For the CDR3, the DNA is TGCGCCAGCAGTCCCCGTCTGAACACTGAAGCTTTCTTT. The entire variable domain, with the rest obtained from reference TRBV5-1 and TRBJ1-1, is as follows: KAGVTQTPRYLIKTRGQQVTLSCSPISGHRSVSWYQQTPGQGLQFLFEYFSETQRNKGNFPGRFSGRQFSNSRSEMNVSTLELGDSALYLCASSPRLNTEAFFGQGTRLTVV.

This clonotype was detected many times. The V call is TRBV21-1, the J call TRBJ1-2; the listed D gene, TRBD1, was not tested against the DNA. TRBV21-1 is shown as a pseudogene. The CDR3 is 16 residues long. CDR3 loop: CASSKGLPGQCYGYTF. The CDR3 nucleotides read TGTGCCAGCAGCAAAGGTCTTCCGGGACAGTGCTATGGCTACACCTTC.

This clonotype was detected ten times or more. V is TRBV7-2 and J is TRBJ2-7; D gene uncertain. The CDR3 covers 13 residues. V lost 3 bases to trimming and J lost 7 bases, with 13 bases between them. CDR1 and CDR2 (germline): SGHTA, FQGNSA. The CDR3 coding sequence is TGTGCCAGCAGCTTTTCGGCCAGTGGAGAGCAGTACTTC. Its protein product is CASSFSASGEQYF.

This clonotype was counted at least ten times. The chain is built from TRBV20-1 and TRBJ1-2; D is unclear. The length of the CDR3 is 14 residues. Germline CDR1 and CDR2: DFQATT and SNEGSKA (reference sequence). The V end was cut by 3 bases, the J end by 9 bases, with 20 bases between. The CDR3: CSASEPGHLVSYTF. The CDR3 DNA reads TGCAGTGCTAGTGAGCCGGGCCACCTCGTTAGCTACACCTTC.

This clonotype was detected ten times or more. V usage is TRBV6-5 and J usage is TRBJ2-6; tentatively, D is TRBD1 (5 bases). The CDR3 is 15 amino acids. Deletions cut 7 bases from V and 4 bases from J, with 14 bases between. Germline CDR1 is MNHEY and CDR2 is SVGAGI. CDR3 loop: CASKSGARGANVLTF. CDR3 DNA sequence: TGTGCCAGCAAGAGTGGGGCGCGCGGGGCCAACGTCCTGACTTTC.

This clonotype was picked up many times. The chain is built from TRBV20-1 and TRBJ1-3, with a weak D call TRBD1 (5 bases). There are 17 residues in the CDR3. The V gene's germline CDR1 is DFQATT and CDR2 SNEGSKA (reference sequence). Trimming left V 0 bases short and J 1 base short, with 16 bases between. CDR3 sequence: CSAREWGGKGSGNTIYF. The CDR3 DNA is TGCAGTGCTAGAGAATGGGGGGGGAAAGGGTCTGGAAACACCATATATTTT.

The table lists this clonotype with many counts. CDR3 sequence: CSAPPGQGAEAFF. The CDR3 region has the DNA TGCAGTGCTCCTCCGGGACAGGGCGCTGAAGCTTTCTTT. The V gene is TRBV20-1, the J gene TRBJ1-1; TRBD1 matches at 9 bases. The CDR3 loop spans 13 amino acids. The germline V gene encodes CDR1 DFQATT and CDR2 SNEGSKA (reference sequence). V dropped 5 bases and J dropped 6; count of bases not matched to a gene: 7.

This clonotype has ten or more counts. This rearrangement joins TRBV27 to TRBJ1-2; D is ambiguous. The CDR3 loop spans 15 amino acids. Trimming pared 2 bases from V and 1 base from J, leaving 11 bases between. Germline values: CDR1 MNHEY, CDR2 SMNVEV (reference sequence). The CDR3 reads CASSLRSSRNYGYTF. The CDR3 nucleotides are TGTGCCAGCAGTTTAAGGAGTTCACGTAACTATGGCTACACCTTC.

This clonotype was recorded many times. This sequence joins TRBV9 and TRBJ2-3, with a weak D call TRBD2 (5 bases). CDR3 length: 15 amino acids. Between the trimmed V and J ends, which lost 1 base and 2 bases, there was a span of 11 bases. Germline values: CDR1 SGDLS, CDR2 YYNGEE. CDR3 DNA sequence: TGTGCCAGCAGCGTAAGCGGTATAGACACAGATACGCAGTATTTT. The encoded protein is CASSVSGIDTDTQYF.

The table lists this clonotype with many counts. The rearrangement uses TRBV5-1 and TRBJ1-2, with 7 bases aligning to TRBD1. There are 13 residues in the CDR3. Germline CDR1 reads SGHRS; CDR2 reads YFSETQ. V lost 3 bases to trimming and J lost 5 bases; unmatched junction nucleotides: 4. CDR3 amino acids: CASSSRTGYGYTF. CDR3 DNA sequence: TGCGCCAGCAGCTCCCGGACAGGATATGGCTACACCTTC.

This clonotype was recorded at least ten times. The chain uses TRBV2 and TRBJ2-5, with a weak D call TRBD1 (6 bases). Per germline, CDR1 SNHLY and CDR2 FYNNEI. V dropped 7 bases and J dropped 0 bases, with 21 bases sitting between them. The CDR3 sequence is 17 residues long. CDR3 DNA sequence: TGTGCCAGCACCCGGAACCGGGCCAGGGGCCACCAAGAGACCCAGTACTTC. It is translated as CASTRNRARGHQETQYF.

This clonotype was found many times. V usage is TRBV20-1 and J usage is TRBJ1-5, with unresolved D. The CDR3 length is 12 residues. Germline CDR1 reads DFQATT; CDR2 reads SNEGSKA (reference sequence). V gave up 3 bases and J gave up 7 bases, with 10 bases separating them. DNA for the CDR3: TGCAGTGCTAGCTCGGCCTCCCAGCCCCAGCATTTT. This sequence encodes CSASSASQPQHF.

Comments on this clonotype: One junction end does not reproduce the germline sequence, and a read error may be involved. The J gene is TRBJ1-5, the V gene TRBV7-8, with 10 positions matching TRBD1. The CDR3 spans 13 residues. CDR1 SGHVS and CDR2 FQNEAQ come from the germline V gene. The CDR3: CASSRDRGKTQNF. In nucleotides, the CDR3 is TGTGCCAGCAGCCGGGACAGGGGCAAGACCCAGAATTTT.

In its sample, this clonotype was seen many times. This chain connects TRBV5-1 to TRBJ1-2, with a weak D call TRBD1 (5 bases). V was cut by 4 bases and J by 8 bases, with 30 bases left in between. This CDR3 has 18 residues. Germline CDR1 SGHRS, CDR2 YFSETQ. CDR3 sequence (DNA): TGCGCCAGCAGCCAAGGGACGCCGGACGGAAAGGTTCTGGGGGGCTACACCTTC. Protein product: CASSQGTPDGKVLGGYTF. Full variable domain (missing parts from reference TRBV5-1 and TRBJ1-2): KAGVTQTPRYLIKTRGQQVTLSCSPISGHRSVSWYQQTPGQGLQFLFEYFSETQRNKGNFPGRFSGRQFSNSRSEMNVSTLELGDSALYLCASSQGTPDGKVLGGYTFGSGTRLTVV.

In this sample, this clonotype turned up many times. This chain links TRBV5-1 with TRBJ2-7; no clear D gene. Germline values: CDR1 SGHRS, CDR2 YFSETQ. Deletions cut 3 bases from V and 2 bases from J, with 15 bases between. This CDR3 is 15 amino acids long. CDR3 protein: CASSSDGPGAYEQYF. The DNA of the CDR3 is TGCGCCAGCAGCTCGGATGGGCCCGGAGCCTACGAGCAGTACTTC. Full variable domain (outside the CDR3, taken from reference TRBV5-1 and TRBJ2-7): KAGVTQTPRYLIKTRGQQVTLSCSPISGHRSVSWYQQTPGQGLQFLFEYFSETQRNKGNFPGRFSGRQFSNSRSEMNVSTLELGDSALYLCASSSDGPGAYEQYFGPGTRLTVT.

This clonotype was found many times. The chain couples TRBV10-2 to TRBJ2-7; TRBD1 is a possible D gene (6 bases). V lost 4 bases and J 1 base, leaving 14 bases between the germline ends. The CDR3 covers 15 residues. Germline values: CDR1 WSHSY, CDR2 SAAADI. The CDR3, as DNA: TGCGCCAGCAGTGTGCCGGGACACCTATCCTACGAGCAGTACTTC. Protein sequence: CASSVPGHLSYEQYF.

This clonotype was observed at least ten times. The CDR3 nucleotides are TGCGCCAGCAGTGCGGCCGAAGTGGGCAAACGAGGGGTGGAGACCCAGTACTTC. It codes for CASSAAEVGKRGVETQYF. This chain joins TRBV10-1 and TRBJ2-5; D is perhaps TRBD1 or TRBD2 (5 bases each). Between the trimmed V and J ends, which lost 4 bases and 5 bases, there was a span of 26 bases. CDR3 length: 18 residues. Germline V gene sequence: CDR1 WNHNN, CDR2 SYGVQD (reference sequence).

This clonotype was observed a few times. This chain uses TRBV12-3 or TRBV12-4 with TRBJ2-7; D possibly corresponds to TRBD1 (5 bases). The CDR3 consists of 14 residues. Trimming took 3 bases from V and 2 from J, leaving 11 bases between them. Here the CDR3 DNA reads TGTGCCAGCAGTTTTTCTGACAGAGCCTACGAGCAGTACTTC. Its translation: CASSFSDRAYEQYF.

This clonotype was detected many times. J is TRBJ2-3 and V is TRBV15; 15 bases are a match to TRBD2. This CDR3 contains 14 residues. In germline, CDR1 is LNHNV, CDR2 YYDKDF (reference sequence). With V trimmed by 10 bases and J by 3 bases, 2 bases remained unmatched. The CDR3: CAIGTSGGTDTQYF. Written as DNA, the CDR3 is TGTGCCATCGGGACTAGCGGGGGGACAGATACGCAGTATTTT.

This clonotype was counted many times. CDR3 sequence reads: CASSLARGELTEAFF. The DNA for the CDR3 is TGTGCCAGCAGCTTAGCGCGGGGGGAATTGACTGAAGCTTTCTTT. The chain is built from TRBV7-6 and TRBJ1-1, with TRBD1 as a possible D gene (5 bases). This CDR3 region has 15 residues. Germline CDR1 reads SGHVS; CDR2 reads FNYEAQ. The V end lost 0 bases, the J end lost 5 bases, and 13 bases lay between the germline ends.